Following are 31 T cell receptor beta chains from one sample sequenced in a study of circulating and synovial CD4+ cells in juvenile arthritis. The table came from immunoSEQ multiplex PCR; TCRdb's copy has only in-frame clones and leaves some out. The data show about 33,000 clones, with 90% to 95% seen just once and 0.15% to 0.2% held by the top ten. Sequencing used CD4+ T cells from blood. The source is a human donor with juvenile idiopathic arthritis.

The chain employs TRBV7-2 and TRBJ2-4, with D hard to call. CDR1 and CDR2 (germline): SGHTA, FQGNSA. This CDR3 region has 14 residues. Trimming stripped 5 bases from V and 0 bases from J, with 8 bases between. The CDR3 sequence: CASSPELAKNIQYF. In DNA, the CDR3 is TGTGCCAGCAGCCCAGAATTAGCCAAAAACATTCAGTACTTC.

CDR3: CASSFRSSASYEQYF. CDR3 in DNA: TGTGCCAGCAGCTTTAGGTCTAGCGCCTCCTACGAGCAGTACTTC. This sequence joins TRBV14 and TRBJ2-7; TRBD2 might be the D (6 bases). Germline CDR1 is SGHDN and CDR2 is FVKESK. Trimming took off 5 bases at V and 0 bases at J, with 14 bases between the two ends. This CDR3 region has 15 residues.

The chain joins TRBV14 to TRBJ2-1; maybe TRBD2 (6 bases). V lost 3 bases and J lost 6, with 21 bases in between. Germline-derived CDR1 and CDR2 are SGHDN and FVKESK. The CDR3 covers 17 residues. This CDR3 is CASSHLLEGPTSNEQFF. The CDR3 region has the DNA TGTGCCAGCAGCCATCTTCTGGAGGGCCCCACAAGCAATGAGCAGTTCTTC.

The chain is built from TRBV19 and TRBJ1-5; D ambiguous. Germline-derived CDR1 and CDR2 are LNHDA and SQIVND (reference sequence). With 4 bases removed from V and 0 bases from J, the gap between germline ends came to 10 bases. CDR3 size: 15 residues. The CDR3 region is CASSRDGYSNQPQHF. CDR3 nucleotide sequence: TGTGCCAGTAGTAGAGACGGTTATAGCAATCAGCCCCAGCATTTT.

This chain uses TRBV4-3 with TRBJ1-4; TRBD1 might be the D (6 bases). This CDR3 has 16 residues. Germline assignment: CDR1 LGHNA and CDR2 YSLEER. V gave up 3 bases and J gave up 3 bases, with 14 bases separating them. The CDR3 sequence: CASSHFKTGSNEKLFF. In DNA, the CDR3 is TGCGCCAGCAGCCATTTCAAGACAGGCTCTAATGAAAAACTGTTTTTT.

The CDR3 nucleotides read TGCGCCAGCATGCGAGAGAATGTGTTAGAGGGCTACACCTTC. Its protein is CASMRENVLEGYTF. This chain uses TRBV5-1 with TRBJ1-2; no firm D call. The V end was cut by 6 bases, the J end by 8 bases, with 20 bases between. In germline, CDR1 is SGHRS, CDR2 YFSETQ. CDR3 length: 14 amino acids.

The chain couples TRBV2 to TRBJ1-3; a possible D gene is TRBD1 (6 bases). Germline CDR1 SNHLY, CDR2 FYNNEI. The CDR3 has 18 residues. The V end was cut by 2 bases, the J end by 2 bases, with 19 bases between. The CDR3: CASSEWGQRTATGNTIYF. CDR3 bases: TGTGCCAGCAGTGAATGGGGCCAGAGGACAGCCACTGGAAACACCATATATTTT. Complete variable domain (other parts from reference TRBV2 and TRBJ1-3): EPEVTQTPSHQVTQMGQEVILRCVPISNHLYFYWYRQILGQKVEFLVSFYNNEISEKSEIFDDQFSVERPDGSNFTLKIRSTKLEDSAMYFCASSEWGQRTATGNTIYFGEGSWLTVV.

This chain joins TRBV6-1 and TRBJ1-2; D is uncertain. Per the germline V gene, CDR1 is MNHNS and CDR2 is SASEGT. The CDR3 extends over 14 amino acids. Trimming pared 7 bases from V and 6 bases from J, leaving 18 bases between. As DNA, the CDR3 is TGTGCCAGCATGACGCGGGGTTGGAGCAATGGCTACACCTTC. It encodes CASMTRGWSNGYTF.

CDR3 nucleotide sequence: TGTGCCAGCTCACCGATGCGGTTCACAGATACGCAGTATTTT. The encoded protein is CASSPMRFTDTQYF. The V gene is TRBV18, the J gene TRBJ2-3; D not certain. This CDR3 contains 14 residues. Germline V gene lookup returns CDR1 KGHSH and CDR2 LQKENI. V was trimmed by 3 bases and J by 2 bases, leaving 9 bases between them.

V is TRBV4-2 and J is TRBJ1-1; TRBD1 matches at 8 bases. The V and J ends lost 3 bases and 0 bases, in that order; junction bases with no gene match: 6. Per germline, CDR1 LGHNA and CDR2 YNFKEQ. CDR3 length: 16 residues. CDR3 nucleotide sequence: TGTGCCAGCAGCCAGGAAGGACAGGGACTGAACACTGAAGCTTTCTTT. This encodes CASSQEGQGLNTEAFF.

This chain joins TRBV5-6 and TRBJ1-2; TRBD1 agrees at 7 bases. Germline V CDR1 and CDR2: SGHDT, YYEEEE. The CDR3 length is 14 residues. Trimming at V came to 7 bases and at J to 6 bases, leaving 12 bases not matched to a gene. The CDR3 here is CASLLGGQTNGYTF. The CDR3, as DNA: TGTGCCAGCTTGCTGGGGGGACAGACGAATGGCTACACCTTC.

This clone was seen a single time. CDR3 loop: CASSPNFASYNEQFF. In nucleotides, the CDR3 is TGTGCCAGCAGCCCCAACTTCGCCTCCTACAATGAGCAGTTCTTC. The rearrangement uses TRBV9 and TRBJ2-1; D is unresolved. V was pared by 4 bases and J by 0 bases, with 11 bases between. The CDR3 is 15 amino acids. Looked up from germline, CDR1 is SGDLS and CDR2 is YYNGEE. Using reference TRBV9 and TRBJ2-1 for the parts outside the CDR3, the full variable domain is DSGVTQTPKHLITATGQRVTLRCSPRSGDLSVYWYQQSLDQGLQFLIQYYNGEERAKGNILERFSAQQFPDLHSELNLSSLELGDSALYFCASSPNFASYNEQFFGPGTRLTVL.

The chain is built from TRBV28 and TRBJ2-3; a weak D match, TRBD2 (5 bases). Germline V gene sequence: CDR1 MDHEN, CDR2 SYDVKM. V gave up 5 bases and J gave up 8 bases, with 8 bases separating them. CDR3 length equals 11 residues. DNA for the CDR3: TGTGCCAGCAGTCAGCGGACTACGCAGTATTTT. Translated: CASSQRTTQYF.

Written as DNA, the CDR3 is TGTGCCAGCAGCTTAGTGGGGGGACAGGGCCTGAACACTGAAGCTTTCTTT. This translates into CASSLVGGQGLNTEAFF. V usage is TRBV11-2 and J usage is TRBJ1-1, with TRBD1 matching over 9 bases. Per the germline V gene, CDR1 is SGHAT and CDR2 is FQNNGV. With 1 base clipped from V and 0 bases from J, the junction kept 6 bases outside the gene matches. This CDR3 has 17 amino acids. The whole variable domain, filled in from reference TRBV11-2 and TRBJ1-1, reads EAGVAQSPRYKIIEKRQSVAFWCNPISGHATLYWYQQILGQGPKLLIQFQNNGVVDDSQLPKDRFSAERLKGVDSTLKIQPAKLEDSAVYLCASSLVGGQGLNTEAFFGQGTRLTVV.

This chain links TRBV7-2 with TRBJ1-3; 7 nucleotides match TRBD1. V gave up 6 bases and J gave up 11 bases; unmatched junction bases: 13. The CDR3 totals 14 residues. Germline V gives CDR1 SGHTA, CDR2 FQGNSA. The CDR3 coding sequence is TGTGCCAGCAGTCGACCGGGACAGAGAGATCCCATATATTTT. Translation: CASSRPGQRDPIYF.

The rearrangement links TRBV6-5 to TRBJ2-5; TRBD1 matches at 9 bases. Germline-derived CDR1 and CDR2 are MNHEY and SVGAGI. The CDR3 is made up of 15 amino acids. The V and J ends lost 6 bases and 6 bases, in that order; junction bases with no gene match: 11. Here the CDR3 reads CASSKRTGAKKTQYF. DNA of the CDR3: TGTGCCAGCAGCAAGAGGACAGGGGCTAAAAAGACCCAGTACTTC.

The rearrangement links TRBV5-1 to TRBJ2-1; D unresolved. The CDR3 extends over 15 amino acids. V dropped 0 bases and J dropped 6 bases, with 13 bases sitting between them. Germline loops: CDR1 SGHRS, CDR2 YFSETQ. CDR3 bases: TGCGCCAGCAGCTTGGCGGTTGGTCCCCTCAATGAGCAGTTCTTC. This sequence encodes CASSLAVGPLNEQFF.

The chain recombines TRBV7-3 with TRBJ2-2; D possibly corresponds to TRBD1 (5 bases). The germline gives CDR1 SGHTA, CDR2 FQGTGA. This CDR3 is built from 14 residues. V was clipped by 8 bases and J by 3 bases, with 13 bases between them. The CDR3 nucleotides read TGTGCCAGCTCCGAGACAGCCTACACCGGGGAGCTGTTTTTT. This translates into CASSETAYTGELFF.

The chain couples TRBV10-1 to TRBJ2-2, with 10 nucleotides matching TRBD2. V gave up 5 bases and J gave up 6 bases; unmatched junction bases: 6. This CDR3 has 15 residues. Germline V gene lookup returns CDR1 WNHNN and CDR2 SYGVQD (reference sequence). The CDR3 nucleotides read TGCGCCAGCAGTCAAACTAGCGGGATCTCCGGGGAGCTGTTTTTT. This gives the protein CASSQTSGISGELFF.

The chain combines TRBV27 with TRBJ2-3; no clear D. CDR1 is MNHEY and CDR2 is SMNVEV in the germline V gene (reference sequence). V was pared by 5 bases and J by 6 bases, with 12 bases between. CDR3 size: 13 residues. CDR3: CASSPPPRDTQYF. The CDR3 nucleotides are TGTGCCAGCAGTCCGCCCCCCCGGGATACGCAGTATTTT.

The rearrangement uses TRBV7-9 and TRBJ2-5; D perhaps matches TRBD2 (6 bases). The CDR3 sequence is 14 residues long. Germline loops: CDR1 SEHNR, CDR2 FQNEAQ (reference sequence). Trimming left V 5 bases short and J 7 bases short, with 17 bases between. The CDR3 coding sequence is TGTGCCAGCAGCCTCAGCGGAAACGGGGGGACCCAGTACTTC. Amino acids: CASSLSGNGGTQYF. Supplemented by reference TRBV7-9 and TRBJ2-5, the full variable domain reads DTGVSQNPRHKITKRGQNVTFRCDPISEHNRLYWYRQTLGQGPEFLTYFQNEAQLEKSRLLSDRFSAERPKGSFSTLEIQRTEQGDSAMYLCASSLSGNGGTQYFGPGTRLLVL.

The chain links TRBV11-2 to TRBJ2-1, with D tentatively TRBD1 (6 bases). Per the germline V gene, CDR1 is SGHAT and CDR2 is FQNNGV. The V and J ends lost 7 bases and 3 bases respectively, with 13 bases between them. CDR3 size: 14 residues. CDR3 DNA sequence: TGTGCCAGCATCGGGGCAGGGGACTACAATGAGCAGTTCTTC. This gives the protein CASIGAGDYNEQFF.

The V call is TRBV5-1, the J call TRBJ2-4; 12 positions match TRBD1. This CDR3 contains 16 residues. Germline values: CDR1 SGHRS, CDR2 YFSETQ. J was trimmed by 10 bases and V by 0 bases; bases with no gene match: 8. The CDR3 spells CASSLDSMGQGAIQYF. The CDR3 DNA reads TGCGCCAGCAGCTTGGATTCGATGGGACAGGGGGCAATTCAGTACTTC.

The V call is TRBV19, the J call TRBJ1-2; TRBD1 is a possible D gene (6 bases). Trimming pared 1 base from V and 0 bases from J, leaving 12 bases between. Germline V CDR1 and CDR2: LNHDA, SQIVND (reference sequence). The CDR3 length is 16 residues. CDR3: CASSIVTGKANYGYTF. CDR3 bases: TGTGCCAGTAGTATAGTGACAGGCAAAGCTAACTATGGCTACACCTTC.

The gene calls are TRBV7-2 and TRBJ2-4, with TRBD2 matching over 9 bases. The germline CDR1 and CDR2 sequences are SGHTA and FQGNSA. The CDR3 is 19 residues long. V shed 5 bases, J shed 0 bases, and the junction held 14 bases outside the gene matches. CDR3 DNA: TGTGCCAGCAGCCCGAAGACAAACATAGCGGGGGTAGCCAAAAACATTCAGTACTTC. Encoded protein: CASSPKTNIAGVAKNIQYF.

V is TRBV2 and J is TRBJ2-5; a possible D gene is TRBD2 (6 bases). V was shortened by 7 bases and J by 2 bases, with 14 bases between the two germline ends. Per germline, CDR1 SNHLY and CDR2 FYNNEI. The CDR3 is made up of 14 amino acids. The CDR3 DNA reads as TGTGCCAGCAATATTCAGGGACTGCAAGAGACCCAGTACTTC. It encodes CASNIQGLQETQYF.

This clone was seen once. The chain employs TRBV6-5 and TRBJ1-1; D perhaps matches TRBD1 (6 bases). With 0 bases removed from V and 5 bases from J, the gap between germline ends came to 13 bases. Germline V gene data show CDR1 as MNHEY and CDR2 as SVGAGI. This CDR3 spans 15 amino acids. The CDR3 nucleotides are TGTGCCAGCAGTTACTCCCTCCAGGGGAGTACTGAAGCTTTCTTT. The encoded protein is CASSYSLQGSTEAFF.

This sequence joins TRBV5-4 and TRBJ2-3, with 9 bases fitting TRBD2. Germline V gene sequence: CDR1 SGHNT, CDR2 YYREEE (reference sequence). Losses at the gene ends were 7 bases for V and 4 bases for J; bases not matched to a gene: 7. The CDR3 runs to 14 residues. This chain's CDR3 is CASEGGGASDTQYF. CDR3 bases: TGTGCCAGCGAGGGCGGGGGGGCCTCAGATACGCAGTATTTT.

The genes are TRBV19 and TRBJ1-5, with TRBD1 identical over 9 bases. Trimming took 4 bases from V and 3 from J; bases not matched to a gene: 10. The CDR3 has 17 residues. The germline gives CDR1 LNHDA, CDR2 SQIVND (reference sequence). In nucleotides, the CDR3 is TGTGCCAGTAGTACTGCTCTGGGACAGGGTACCAATCAGCCCCAGCATTTT. Translated: CASSTALGQGTNQPQHF.

J is TRBJ2-3 and V is TRBV9, with 7 bases fitting TRBD2. V trimming: 0 bases; J trimming: 6 bases; junction bases outside the gene matches: 16. Germline V gene lookup returns CDR1 SGDLS and CDR2 YYNGEE. This CDR3 spans 18 amino acids. The CDR3 sequence: CASSVDWGRAGEGDTQYF. In DNA form, the CDR3 reads TGTGCCAGCAGCGTAGATTGGGGGAGGGCCGGAGAAGGGGATACGCAGTATTTT.

The chain recombines TRBV5-6 with TRBJ2-3; 7 nucleotides line up with TRBD2. Trimming took 6 bases from V and 3 from J; bases not matched to a gene: 13. From germline, CDR1 is SGHDT and CDR2 YYEEEE. The CDR3 has 16 residues. This CDR3 is CASTSGGFQGTDTQYF. CDR3 sequence (DNA): TGTGCCAGCACCTCGGGGGGATTCCAGGGAACAGATACGCAGTATTTT.